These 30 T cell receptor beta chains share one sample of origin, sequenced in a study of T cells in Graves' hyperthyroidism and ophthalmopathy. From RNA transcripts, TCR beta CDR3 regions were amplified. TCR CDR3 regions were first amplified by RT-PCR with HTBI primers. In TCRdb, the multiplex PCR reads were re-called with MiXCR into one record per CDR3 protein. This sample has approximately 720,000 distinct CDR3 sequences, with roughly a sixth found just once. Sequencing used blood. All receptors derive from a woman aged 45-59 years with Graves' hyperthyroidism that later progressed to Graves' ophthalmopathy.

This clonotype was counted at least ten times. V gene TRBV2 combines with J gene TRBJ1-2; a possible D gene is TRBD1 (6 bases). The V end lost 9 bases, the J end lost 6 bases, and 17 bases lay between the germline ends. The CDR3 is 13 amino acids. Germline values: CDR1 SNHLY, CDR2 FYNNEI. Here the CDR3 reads CARRTESLDGYTF. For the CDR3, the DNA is TGTGCCAGAAGGACAGAGTCGTTAGATGGCTACACCTTC.

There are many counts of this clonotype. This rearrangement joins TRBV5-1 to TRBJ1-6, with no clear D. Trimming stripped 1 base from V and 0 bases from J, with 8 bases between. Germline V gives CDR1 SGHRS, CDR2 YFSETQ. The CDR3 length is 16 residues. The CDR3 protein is CASSLNEGSYNSPLHF. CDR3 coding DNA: TGCGCCAGCAGCTTGAACGAGGGCTCCTATAATTCACCCCTCCACTTT.

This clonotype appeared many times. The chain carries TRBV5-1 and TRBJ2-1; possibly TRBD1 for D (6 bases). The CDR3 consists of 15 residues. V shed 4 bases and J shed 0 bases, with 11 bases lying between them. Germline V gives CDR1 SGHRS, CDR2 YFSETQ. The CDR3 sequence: CASSAGTYSYNEQFF. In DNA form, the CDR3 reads TGCGCCAGCAGCGCCGGGACATACTCCTACAATGAGCAGTTCTTC.

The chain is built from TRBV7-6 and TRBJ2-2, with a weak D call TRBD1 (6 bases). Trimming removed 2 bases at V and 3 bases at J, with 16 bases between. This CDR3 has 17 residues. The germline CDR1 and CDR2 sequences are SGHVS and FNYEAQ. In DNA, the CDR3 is TGTGCCAGCAGCTTAATCTCGGACAGCGTTTACACCGGGGAGCTGTTTTTT. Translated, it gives CASSLISDSVYTGELFF.

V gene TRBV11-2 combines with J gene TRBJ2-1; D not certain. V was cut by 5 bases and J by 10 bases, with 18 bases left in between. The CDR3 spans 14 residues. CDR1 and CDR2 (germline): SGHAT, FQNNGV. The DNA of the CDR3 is TGTGCCAGCAGCCCCGTCCGGACCTACGGCGAGCAGTTCTTC. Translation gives CASSPVRTYGEQFF.

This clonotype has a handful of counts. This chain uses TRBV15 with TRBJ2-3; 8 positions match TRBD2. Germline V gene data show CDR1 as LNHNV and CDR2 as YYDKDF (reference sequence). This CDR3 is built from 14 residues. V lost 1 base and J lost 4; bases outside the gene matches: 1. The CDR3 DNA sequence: TGTGCCACCAGCAGAGCGGGGGGGCCAGATACGCAGTATTTT. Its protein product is CATSRAGGPDTQYF. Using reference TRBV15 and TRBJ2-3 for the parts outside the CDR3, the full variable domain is DAMVIQNPRYQVTQFGKPVTLSCSQTLNHNVMYWYQQKSSQAPKLLFHYYDKDFNNEADTPDNFQSRRPNTSFCFLDIRSPGLGDTAMYLCATSRAGGPDTQYFGPGTRLTVL.

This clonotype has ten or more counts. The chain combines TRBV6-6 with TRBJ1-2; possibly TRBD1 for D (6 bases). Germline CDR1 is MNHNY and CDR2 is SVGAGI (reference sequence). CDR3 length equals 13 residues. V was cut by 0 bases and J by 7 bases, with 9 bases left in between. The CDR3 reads CASSYSQGSGYTF. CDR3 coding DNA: TGTGCCAGCAGTTACTCACAGGGTTCTGGCTACACCTTC.

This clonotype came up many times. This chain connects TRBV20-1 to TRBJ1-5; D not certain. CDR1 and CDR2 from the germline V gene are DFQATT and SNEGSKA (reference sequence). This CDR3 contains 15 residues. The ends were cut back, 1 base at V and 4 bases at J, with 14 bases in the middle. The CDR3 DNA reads TGCAGTGCTAGAGTTTCCGCTGCCGGGAATCAGCCCCAGCATTTT. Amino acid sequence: CSARVSAAGNQPQHF.

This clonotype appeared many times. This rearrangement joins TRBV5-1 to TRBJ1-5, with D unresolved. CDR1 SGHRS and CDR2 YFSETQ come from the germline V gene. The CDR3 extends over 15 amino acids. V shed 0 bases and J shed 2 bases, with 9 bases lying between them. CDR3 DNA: TGCGCCAGCAGCTTGGAGTATGGTGGCAATCAGCCCCAGCATTTT. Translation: CASSLEYGGNQPQHF.

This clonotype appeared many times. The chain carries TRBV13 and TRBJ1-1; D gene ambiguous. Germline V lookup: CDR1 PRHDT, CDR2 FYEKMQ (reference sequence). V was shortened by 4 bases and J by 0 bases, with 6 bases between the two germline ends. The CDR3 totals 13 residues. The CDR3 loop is CASSSYLNTEAFF. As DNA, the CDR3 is TGTGCCAGCAGCTCCTACCTGAACACTGAAGCTTTCTTT.

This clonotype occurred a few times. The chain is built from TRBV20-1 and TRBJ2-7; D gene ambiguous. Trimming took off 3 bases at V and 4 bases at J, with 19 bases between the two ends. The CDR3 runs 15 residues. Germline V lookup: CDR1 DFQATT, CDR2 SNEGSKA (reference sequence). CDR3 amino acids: CSASSATSWAYEQYF. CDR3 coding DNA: TGCAGTGCTAGCTCGGCTACCTCTTGGGCATACGAGCAGTACTTC.

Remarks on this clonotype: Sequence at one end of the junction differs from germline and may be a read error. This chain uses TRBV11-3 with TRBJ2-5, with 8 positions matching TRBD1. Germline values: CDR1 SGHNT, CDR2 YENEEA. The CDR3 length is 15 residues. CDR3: CTSSLNQGARETQYF. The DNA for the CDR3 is TGTACCAGCAGCTTGAATCAGGGGGCGAGGGAGACCCAGTACTTC.

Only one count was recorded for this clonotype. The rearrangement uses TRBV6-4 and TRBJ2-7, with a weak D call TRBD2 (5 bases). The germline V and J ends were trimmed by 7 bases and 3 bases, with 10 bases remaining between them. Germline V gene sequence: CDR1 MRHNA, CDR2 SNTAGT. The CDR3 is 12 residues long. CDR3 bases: TGTGCCAGCACGAGGGTAGGCTACGAGCAGTACTTC. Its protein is CASTRVGYEQYF.

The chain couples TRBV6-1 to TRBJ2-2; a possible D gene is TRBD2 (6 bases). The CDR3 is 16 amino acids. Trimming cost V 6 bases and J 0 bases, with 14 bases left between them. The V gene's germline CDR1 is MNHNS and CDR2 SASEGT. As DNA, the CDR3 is TGTGCCAGCAGCAGGATGTCGGGGGCGAACACCGGGGAGCTGTTTTTT. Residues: CASSRMSGANTGELFF.

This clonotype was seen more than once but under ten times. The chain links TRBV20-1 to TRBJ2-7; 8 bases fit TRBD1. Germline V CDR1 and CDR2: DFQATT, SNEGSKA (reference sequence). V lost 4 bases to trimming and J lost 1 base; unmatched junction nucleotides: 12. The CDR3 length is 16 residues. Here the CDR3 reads CSATHTGQGLSYEQYF. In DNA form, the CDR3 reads TGCAGTGCTACTCACACTGGACAGGGCCTGTCCTACGAGCAGTACTTC.

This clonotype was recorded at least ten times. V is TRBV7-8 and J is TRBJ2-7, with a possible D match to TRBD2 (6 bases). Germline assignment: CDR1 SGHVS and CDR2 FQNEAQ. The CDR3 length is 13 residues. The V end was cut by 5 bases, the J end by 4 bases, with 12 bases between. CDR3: CASSGRGWYEQYF. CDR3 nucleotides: TGTGCCAGCAGCGGACGGGGGTGGTACGAGCAGTACTTC.

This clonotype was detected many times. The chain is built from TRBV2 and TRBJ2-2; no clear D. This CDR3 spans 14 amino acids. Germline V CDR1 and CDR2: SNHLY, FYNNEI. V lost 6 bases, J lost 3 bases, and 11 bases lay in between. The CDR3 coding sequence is TGTGCCAGCAGGGGTCTGAGGTACACCGGGGAGCTGTTTTTT. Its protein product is CASRGLRYTGELFF.

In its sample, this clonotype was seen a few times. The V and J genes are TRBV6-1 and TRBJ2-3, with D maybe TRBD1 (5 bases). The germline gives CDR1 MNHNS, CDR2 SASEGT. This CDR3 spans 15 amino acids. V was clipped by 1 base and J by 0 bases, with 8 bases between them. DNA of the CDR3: TGTGCCAGCAGTGAAGGGACAACTAGCACAGATACGCAGTATTTT. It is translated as CASSEGTTSTDTQYF.

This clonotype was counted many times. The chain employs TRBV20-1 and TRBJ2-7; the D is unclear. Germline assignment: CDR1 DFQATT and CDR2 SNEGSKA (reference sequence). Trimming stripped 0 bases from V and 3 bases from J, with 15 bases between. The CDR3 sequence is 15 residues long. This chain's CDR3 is CSARDVGYPHYEQYF. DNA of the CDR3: TGCAGTGCTAGAGATGTTGGCTACCCCCACTACGAGCAGTACTTC.

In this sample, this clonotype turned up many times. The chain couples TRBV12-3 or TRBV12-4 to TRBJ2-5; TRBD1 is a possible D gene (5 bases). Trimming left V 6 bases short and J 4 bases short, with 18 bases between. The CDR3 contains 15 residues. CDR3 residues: CASSFSTPGRETQYF. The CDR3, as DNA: TGTGCCAGCAGCTTCTCGACCCCAGGGCGAGAGACCCAGTACTTC.

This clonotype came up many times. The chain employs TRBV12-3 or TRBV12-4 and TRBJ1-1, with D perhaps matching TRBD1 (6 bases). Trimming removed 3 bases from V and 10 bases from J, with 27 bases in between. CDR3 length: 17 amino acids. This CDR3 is CASSFPPRGGRPVGAFF. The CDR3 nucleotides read TGTGCCAGCAGTTTCCCACCCCGGGGGGGCAGACCTGTGGGAGCTTTCTTT.

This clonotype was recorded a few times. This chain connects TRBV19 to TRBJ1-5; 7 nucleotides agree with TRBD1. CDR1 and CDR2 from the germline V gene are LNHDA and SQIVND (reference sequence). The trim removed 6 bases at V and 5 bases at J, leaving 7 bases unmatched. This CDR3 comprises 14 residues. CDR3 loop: CASRNYQGDQPQHF. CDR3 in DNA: TGTGCCAGTAGGAACTACCAGGGGGATCAGCCCCAGCATTTT.

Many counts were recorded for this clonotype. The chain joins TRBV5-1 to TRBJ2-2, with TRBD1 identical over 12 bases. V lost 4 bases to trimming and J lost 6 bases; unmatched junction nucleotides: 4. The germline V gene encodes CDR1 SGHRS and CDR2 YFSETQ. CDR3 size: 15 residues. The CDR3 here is CASSTGTGGSGELFF. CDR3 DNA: TGCGCCAGCAGCACCGGGACAGGGGGCTCCGGGGAGCTGTTTTTT.

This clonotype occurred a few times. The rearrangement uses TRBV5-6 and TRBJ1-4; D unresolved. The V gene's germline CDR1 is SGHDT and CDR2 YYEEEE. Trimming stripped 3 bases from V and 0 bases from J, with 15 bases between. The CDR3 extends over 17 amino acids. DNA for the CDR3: TGTGCCAGCAGCTCACTAGGCTTTCGATCAACTAATGAAAAACTGTTTTTT. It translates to CASSSLGFRSTNEKLFF.

CDR3 amino acids: CASSLTPTGGNTEAFF. DNA of the CDR3: TGTGCCAGCAGTTTGACCCCCACAGGGGGGAACACTGAAGCTTTCTTT. V usage is TRBV27 and J usage is TRBJ1-1, with 8 bases aligning to TRBD1. The CDR3 is 16 residues long. The V and J ends lost 3 bases and 1 base, in that order; junction bases with no gene match: 7. Germline values: CDR1 MNHEY, CDR2 SMNVEV (reference sequence).

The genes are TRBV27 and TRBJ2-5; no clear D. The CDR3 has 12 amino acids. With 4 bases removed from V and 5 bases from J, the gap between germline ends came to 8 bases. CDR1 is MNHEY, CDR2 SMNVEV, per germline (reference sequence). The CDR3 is CASSSDWETQYF. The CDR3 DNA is TGTGCCAGCAGTTCTGATTGGGAGACCCAGTACTTC.

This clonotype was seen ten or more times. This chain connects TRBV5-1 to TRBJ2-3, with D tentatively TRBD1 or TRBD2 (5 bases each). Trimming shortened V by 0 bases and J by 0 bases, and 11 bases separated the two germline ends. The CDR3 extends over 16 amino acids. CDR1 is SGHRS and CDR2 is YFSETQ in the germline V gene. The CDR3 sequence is CASSLAGAGSTDTQYF. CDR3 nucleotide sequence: TGCGCCAGCAGCTTGGCCGGGGCGGGTAGCACAGATACGCAGTATTTT. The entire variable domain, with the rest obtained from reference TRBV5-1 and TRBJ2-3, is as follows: KAGVTQTPRYLIKTRGQQVTLSCSPISGHRSVSWYQQTPGQGLQFLFEYFSETQRNKGNFPGRFSGRQFSNSRSEMNVSTLELGDSALYLCASSLAGAGSTDTQYFGPGTRLTVL.

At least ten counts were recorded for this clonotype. CDR3 residues: CASSEAGAGLADTQYF. CDR3 DNA sequence: TGTGCCAGCAGTGAAGCCGGGGCAGGGTTAGCAGATACGCAGTATTTT. This chain connects TRBV2 to TRBJ2-3; D is perhaps TRBD1 or TRBD2 (5 bases each). Per germline, CDR1 SNHLY and CDR2 FYNNEI. The CDR3 consists of 16 residues. V shed 0 bases and J shed 4 bases, with 14 bases lying between them.

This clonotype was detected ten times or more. CDR3 nucleotide sequence: TGTGCCAGCAGCTTAAGAGGGGGCCTCTACAATGAGCAGTTCTTC. Its protein is CASSLRGGLYNEQFF. The J gene is TRBJ2-1, the V gene TRBV7-2, with 7 nucleotides matching TRBD1. CDR1 and CDR2 from the germline V gene are SGHTA and FQGNSA. The CDR3 loop spans 15 amino acids. The ends lost 2 bases at V and 3 bases at J; junction bases unmatched: 4.

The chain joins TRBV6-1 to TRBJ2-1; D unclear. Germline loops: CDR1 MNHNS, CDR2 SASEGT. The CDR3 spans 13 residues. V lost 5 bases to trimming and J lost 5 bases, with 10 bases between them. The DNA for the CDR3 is TGTGCCAGCAGTACCCCCGTCGACAATGAGCAGTTCTTC. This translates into CASSTPVDNEQFF.